The next 18 T cell receptor beta chains were all read from a single sample in a study of identifying expanded T cells in peripheral blood (dated by TCRdb to between 2018 and 2021). To prepare the library, the immunoSEQ multiplex PCR assay was applied. TCRdb mirrors the immuneACCESS table, restricted to in-frame sequences. Some clones are absent from its copies; in checked studies, under half trace to an unresolved V gene, and the reason for the others is unknown. The sample table holds more than 75,000 clones, of which roughly 86% were seen once. The top ten clones comprise roughly 5.5% of the sample. Sequenced: blood. All receptors derive from a person between 18 and 75 years old in good health.

This chain connects TRBV5-5 to TRBJ2-7, with TRBD1 matching over 7 bases. CDR3 size: 13 residues. The trim removed 4 bases at V and 5 bases at J, leaving 6 bases unmatched. CDR1 and CDR2 (germline): SGHKS, YYEKEE (reference sequence). CDR3 nucleotides: TGTGCCAGCAGCCCGACAGGGATCGACGAGCAGTACTTC. Its translation: CASSPTGIDEQYF. The full variable domain, completed using reference TRBV5-5 and TRBJ2-7, is DAGVTQSPTHLIKTRGQQVTLRCSPISGHKSVSWYQQVLGQGPQFIFQYYEKEERGRGNFPDRFSARQFPNYSSELNVNALLLGDSALYLCASSPTGIDEQYFGPGTRLTVT.

V is TRBV30 and J is TRBJ2-1; D is possibly TRBD2 (5 bases). The V gene lost 0 bases and the J gene lost 9 bases, with 12 bases spanning the gap. Germline CDR1 is GTSNPN and CDR2 is SVGIG (reference sequence). This CDR3 region has 13 residues. CDR3 loop: CAWSVLREVEQFF. CDR3 DNA sequence: TGTGCCTGGAGTGTACTCCGGGAAGTTGAGCAGTTCTTC.

This clone was seen a few times. The rearrangement uses TRBV6-1 and TRBJ1-5; D gene uncertain. CDR3 length equals 16 residues. The V gene lost 4 bases and the J gene lost 0 bases, with 13 bases spanning the gap. Germline loops: CDR1 MNHNS, CDR2 SASEGT. As DNA, the CDR3 is TGTGCCAGCAGTGCTCCAGCATCCTTTAGCAATCAGCCCCAGCATTTT. It is translated as CASSAPASFSNQPQHF.

The chain has TRBV5-6 and TRBJ2-7; D may be TRBD2 (5 bases). Germline CDR1 and CDR2: SGHDT and YYEEEE. This CDR3 comprises 14 residues. Trimming pared 0 bases from V and 3 bases from J, leaving 10 bases between. CDR3 DNA sequence: TGTGCCAGCAGCTTGGTTCACGGAGGCTACGAGCAGTACTTC. Translated, it gives CASSLVHGGYEQYF.

This chain links TRBV9 with TRBJ1-1; D unresolved. The CDR3 sequence is 13 residues long. V lost 0 bases and J 3 bases, leaving 6 bases between the germline ends. The germline V gene has CDR1 SGDLS and CDR2 YYNGEE. The CDR3 bases are TGTGCCAGCAGCGTAGAACCAGACACTGAAGCTTTCTTT. This codes for CASSVEPDTEAFF.

This sequence joins TRBV11-2 and TRBJ1-2; D may be TRBD1 (5 bases). Germline loops: CDR1 SGHAT, CDR2 FQNNGV. Trimming pared 3 bases from V and 7 bases from J, leaving 12 bases between. The CDR3 spans 13 residues. The CDR3 here is CASSFVAGVGYTF. The CDR3 region has the DNA TGTGCCAGCAGCTTTGTCGCGGGGGTTGGCTACACCTTC.

This rearrangement joins TRBV7-9 to TRBJ2-7, with D hard to call. V was pared by 4 bases and J by 2 bases, with 15 bases between. This CDR3 spans 15 amino acids. Germline V lookup: CDR1 SEHNR, CDR2 FQNEAQ (reference sequence). Here the CDR3 DNA reads TGTGCCAGCAGCTCCACATATTCGACTGCCTACGAGCAGTACTTC. It translates to CASSSTYSTAYEQYF.

The chain carries TRBV13 and TRBJ1-1; D gene uncertain. With 1 base removed from V and 5 bases from J, the gap between germline ends came to 8 bases. CDR3 length equals 13 residues. The germline CDR1 and CDR2 sequences are PRHDT and FYEKMQ (reference sequence). CDR3 residues: CASSLDASTEAFF. The CDR3 nucleotides read TGTGCCAGCAGCTTAGATGCATCGACTGAAGCTTTCTTT.

The J gene is TRBJ1-1, the V gene TRBV30, with a possible D match to TRBD1 (6 bases). With 2 bases removed from V and 0 bases from J, the gap between germline ends came to 10 bases. The CDR3 spans 14 residues. Germline values: CDR1 GTSNPN, CDR2 SVGIG (reference sequence). The CDR3 is CAWSFGTMNTEAFF. The DNA for the CDR3 is TGTGCCTGGAGTTTCGGGACAATGAACACTGAAGCTTTCTTT.

As for this clone: The junction and the germline gene differ at one end; a read error may be behind it. J is TRBJ1-2 and V is TRBV14; D gene ambiguous. In germline, CDR1 is SGHDN, CDR2 FVKESK. This CDR3 has 15 residues. The CDR3, as DNA: TGTGCCAGCAGCAAAGAATTCAAACCCATTTATGGCTACACCTTC. Residues: CASSKEFKPIYGYTF.

This clone came up once. V is TRBV30 and J is TRBJ2-3; 8 nucleotides line up with TRBD1. This CDR3 region has 15 residues. Germline CDR1 and CDR2: GTSNPN and SVGIG (reference sequence). V lost 4 bases, J lost 2 bases, and 8 bases stayed unmatched. This CDR3 reads CAWMTGDSLTDTQYF. In DNA form, the CDR3 reads TGTGCCTGGATGACAGGGGATTCCCTCACAGATACGCAGTATTTT.

The chain couples TRBV7-2 to TRBJ1-6, with D perhaps matching TRBD1 (6 bases). The V gene lost 4 bases and the J gene lost 7 bases, with 8 bases spanning the gap. The V gene's germline CDR1 is SGHTA and CDR2 FQGNSA. This CDR3 spans 13 amino acids. Here the CDR3 DNA reads TGTGCCAGCAGCTCGACAGGAAATTCACCCCTCCACTTT. This codes for CASSSTGNSPLHF.

The V and J genes are TRBV21-1 and TRBJ1-2; the table calls TRBD1, which could not be checked here. TRBV21-1 is a known pseudogene. This CDR3 is 17 amino acids long. This chain's CDR3 is CASSKSQRDRGRYGYTF. The CDR3 bases are TGTGCCAGCAGCAAATCCCAACGGGACAGGGGGCGTTATGGCTACACCTTC.

This clone was seen once. The V gene is TRBV9, the J gene TRBJ2-1; D is undetermined. The CDR3 is 14 amino acids. Germline loops: CDR1 SGDLS, CDR2 YYNGEE. The V gene lost 1 base and the J gene lost 0 bases, with 5 bases spanning the gap. The CDR3 sequence: CASSVSSSYNEQFF. In DNA form, the CDR3 reads TGTGCCAGCAGCGTATCAAGCTCCTACAATGAGCAGTTCTTC.

This sequence joins TRBV2 and TRBJ2-5; 7 bases are a match to TRBD2. J lost 3 bases, V lost 4 bases, and 5 bases had no gene match. From germline, CDR1 is SNHLY and CDR2 FYNNEI. The CDR3 spans 14 residues. In DNA form, the CDR3 reads TGTGCCAGCAGTGTACTTACTAGCGAAGAGACCCAGTACTTC. It encodes CASSVLTSEETQYF.

This chain joins TRBV6-1 and TRBJ1-3; TRBD1 aligns across 8 bases. CDR3 size: 16 residues. Per germline, CDR1 MNHNS and CDR2 SASEGT. V was pared by 6 bases and J by 0 bases, with 7 bases of the junction left unmatched. The CDR3 DNA sequence: TGTGCCAGCAGAGAAAACAGGGGGTTCTCTGGAAACACCATATATTTT. Translating it yields CASRENRGFSGNTIYF.

The V gene is TRBV5-1, the J gene TRBJ1-2; tentative D call: TRBD1 (6 bases). The germline V gene encodes CDR1 SGHRS and CDR2 YFSETQ. V lost 0 bases and J lost 8, with 11 bases in between. CDR3 length equals 13 residues. Here the CDR3 DNA reads TGCGCCAGCAGCTTGGTGGGGGCGGCGGGCTACACCTTC. Translated: CASSLVGAAGYTF.

The CDR3 DNA is TGCGCCAGCAGCTTGGGGTCAGGGCTCAATCAGCCCCAGCATTTT. Encoded protein: CASSLGSGLNQPQHF. V gene TRBV5-1 combines with J gene TRBJ1-5, with D tentatively TRBD1 (5 bases). The CDR3 extends over 15 amino acids. V lost 0 bases and J 3 bases, leaving 10 bases between the germline ends. CDR1 and CDR2 from the germline V gene are SGHRS and YFSETQ.